This paragraph reports one T cell receptor (beta chain). The data originate from a study of T cell responses to AZD1222 COVID-19 vaccine. TCRdb's copy holds only in-frame clones and misses some; the assay was immunoSEQ multiplex PCR. This sample yields fewer than 100,000 clones, of which 85% to 95% are seen a single time; 10% to 15% belongs to the top ten. Germline lookup yields CDR1 MNHEY and CDR2 SVGEGT. The CDR3 spans 13 residues. Between the trimmed V and J ends, which lost 6 bases and 0 bases, there was a span of 9 bases. The gene calls are TRBV6-2 or TRBV6-3 and TRBJ2-7; D tentatively fits TRBD1 or TRBD2 (5 bases each). The sequences come from peripheral blood, collected on day 0 of AZD1222 vaccination. The sequence derives from an adult in good health. The CDR3: CASSTGASYEQYF. CDR3 in DNA: TGTGCCAGCAGCACCGGGGCCTCCTACGAGCAGTACTTC.